This TCR beta chain emerged from a study of blood T cell repertoires in COVID-19. Study as a whole: Both acute and convalescent COVID-19 samples were obtained from the United States, Italy and Spain.

Germline assignment: CDR1 MDHEN and CDR2 SYDVKM. Trimming left V 5 bases short and J 0 bases short, with 11 bases between. The CDR3 sequence is 14 residues long. In the source study's methods: Estimated nucleated cell counts came from reference gene primer amplification. Assay: immunoSEQ multiplex PCR; the TCRdb copy retains only in-frame clones and omits some. The D gene and trimming were derived from the DNA, and the V and J assignments and clone size from that table. The sample holds a few hundred thousand clones; around four fifths are singletons and the top ten take approximately 10%. This chain links TRBV28 with TRBJ2-7; perhaps TRBD2 as D (6 bases). This sequence was found in a woman older than 75 with COVID-19, enrolled during active disease. The sequencing sample was made of peripheral blood. CDR3 loop: CASSDGGSSYEQYV. CDR3 nucleotide sequence: TGTGCCAGCAGTGACGGGGGAAGCTCCTACGAGCAGTACGTC.